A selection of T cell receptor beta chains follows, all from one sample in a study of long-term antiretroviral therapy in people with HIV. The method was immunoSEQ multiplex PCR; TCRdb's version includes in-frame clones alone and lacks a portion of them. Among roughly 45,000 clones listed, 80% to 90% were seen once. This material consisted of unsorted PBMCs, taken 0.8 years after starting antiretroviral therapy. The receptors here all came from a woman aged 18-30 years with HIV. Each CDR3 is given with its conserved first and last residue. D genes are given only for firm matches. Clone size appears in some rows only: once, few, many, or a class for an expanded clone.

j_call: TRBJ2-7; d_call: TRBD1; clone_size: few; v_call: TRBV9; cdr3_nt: TGTGCCAGCAGCGACGGACAGGGGGCGCACGAGCAGTACTTC; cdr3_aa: CASSDGQGAHEQYF
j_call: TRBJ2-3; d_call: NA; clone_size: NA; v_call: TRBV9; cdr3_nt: TGTGCCAGCAGCGTAGATCGATATACAGATACGCAGTATTTT; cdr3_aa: CASSVDRYTDTQYF
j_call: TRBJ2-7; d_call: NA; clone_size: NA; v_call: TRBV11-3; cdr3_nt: TGTGCCAGCAGCCCTACTCAGGGGCCGTACGAGCAGTACTTC; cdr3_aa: CASSPTQGPYEQYF
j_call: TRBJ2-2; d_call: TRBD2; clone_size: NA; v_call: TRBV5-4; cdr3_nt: TGTGCCAGCAGCTTCAGACTAGCGGACACCGGGGAGCTGTTTTTT; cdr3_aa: CASSFRLADTGELFF
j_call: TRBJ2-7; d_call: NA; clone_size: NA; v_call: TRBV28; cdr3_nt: TGTGCCAGCAGTTTGAACAGCTACGAGCAGTACTTC; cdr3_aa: CASSLNSYEQYF
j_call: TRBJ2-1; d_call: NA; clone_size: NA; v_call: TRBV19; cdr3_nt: TGTGCCAGTAGTAGAGGCGACAGCTCCTACAATGAGCAGTTCTTC; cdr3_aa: CASSRGDSSYNEQFF
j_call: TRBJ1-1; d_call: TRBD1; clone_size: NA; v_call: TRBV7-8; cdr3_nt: TGTGCCAGCAGCTTACAAACAGGGGCGCGTACTGAAGCTTTCTTT; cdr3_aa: CASSLQTGARTEAFF
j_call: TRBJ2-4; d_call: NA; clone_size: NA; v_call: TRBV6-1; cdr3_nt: TGTGCCAGCACCCCACATCTAGCCAAAAACATTCAGTACTTC; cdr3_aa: CASTPHLAKNIQYF
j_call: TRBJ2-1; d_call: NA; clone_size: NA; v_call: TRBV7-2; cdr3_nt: TGTGCCAGCAGCTTAGATAGGAGTTCGGCGGGACTTGCCAATGGGCAGTTCTTC; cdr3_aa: CASSLDRSSAGLANGQFF
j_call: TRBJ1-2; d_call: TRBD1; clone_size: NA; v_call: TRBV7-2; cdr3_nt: TGTGCCAGCAGCTCGGACAGGGGGCACGGCTACACCTTC; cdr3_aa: CASSSDRGHGYTF
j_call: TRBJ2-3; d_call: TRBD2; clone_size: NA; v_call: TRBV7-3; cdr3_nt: TGTGCCAGCAGCTCCCCGACTAGCCCTTCACAGTATTTT; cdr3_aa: CASSSPTSPSQYF